The 12 T cell receptor beta chains listed next were all sequenced from one sample in a study of cytomegalovirus exposure and HLA in healthy donors. Primers included in the PCR were 60 Vbeta and 13 Jbeta primers. Assay used: immunoSEQ multiplex PCR; TCRdb lists only in-frame clones, some missing. The table lists tens of thousands of clones. Material for sequencing was PBMCs. The receptors originated from a female donor in good health and CMV-seronegative.

This rearrangement joins TRBV6-1 to TRBJ1-1, with D possibly matching TRBD1 (5 bases). With 7 bases removed from V and 3 bases from J, the gap between germline ends came to 18 bases. CDR3 length equals 15 residues. Germline loops: CDR1 MNHNS, CDR2 SASEGT. The CDR3: CASTPLIGRDTEAFF. CDR3 sequence (DNA): TGTGCCAGCACCCCCCTTATCGGCAGGGACACTGAAGCTTTCTTT.

The genes are TRBV7-9 and TRBJ2-5, with unresolved D. V lost 5 bases to trimming and J lost 4 bases, with 17 bases between them. The germline gives CDR1 SEHNR, CDR2 FQNEAQ (reference sequence). The CDR3 contains 15 residues. The CDR3 sequence: CASSPDGYSAETQYF. CDR3 coding DNA: TGTGCCAGCAGCCCTGACGGGTATTCGGCAGAGACCCAGTACTTC.

This chain joins TRBV5-4 and TRBJ2-2; the D gene is possibly TRBD1 (6 bases). Trimming shortened V by 4 bases and J by 6 bases, and 10 bases separated the two germline ends. The CDR3 totals 13 residues. Germline V gene data show CDR1 as SGHNT and CDR2 as YYREEE (reference sequence). Here the CDR3 reads CASSQGKAGELFF. Here the CDR3 DNA reads TGTGCCAGCAGCCAGGGGAAGGCCGGGGAGCTGTTTTTT.

J is TRBJ2-3 and V is TRBV29-1; 7 nucleotides line up with TRBD2. The CDR3 contains 14 residues. Germline lookup yields CDR1 SQVTM and CDR2 ANQGSEA. The junction had 7 bases not matched to a gene; V was cut back by 1 base and J by 6 bases. In DNA, the CDR3 is TGCAGCGTTGAAGTGGAGGCCGGGGGGGATACGCAGTATTTT. Encoded protein: CSVEVEAGGDTQYF.

A word on this clone: The identical CDR3 is also encoded by other nucleotide sequences in the sample. The chain recombines TRBV28 with TRBJ1-1, with TRBD1 matching 7 bases. The V segment lost 6 bases and the J segment 4 bases; nucleotides outside the gene matches: 11. CDR3 length: 15 residues. Germline V gene lookup returns CDR1 MDHEN and CDR2 SYDVKM. The CDR3 nucleotides read TGTGCCAGCAGCTTGACAGGGAGGTATATCACTGAAGCTTTCTTT. Its translation: CASSLTGRYITEAFF.

The gene calls are TRBV4-3 and TRBJ1-1; D is uncertain. V dropped 0 bases and J dropped 3 bases, with 11 bases sitting between them. Germline V gives CDR1 LGHNA, CDR2 YSLEER. The length of the CDR3 is 15 residues. CDR3 residues: CASSQDTPQDTEAFF. CDR3 in DNA: TGCGCCAGCAGCCAAGATACGCCTCAGGACACTGAAGCTTTCTTT.

The chain is built from TRBV19 and TRBJ2-5; 8 bases map to TRBD1. From germline, CDR1 is LNHDA and CDR2 SQIVND (reference sequence). Trimming at V came to 2 bases and at J to 7 bases, leaving 9 bases not matched to a gene. The length of the CDR3 is 15 residues. Written as DNA, the CDR3 is TGTGCCAGTAGTATAAAGACAGGGGAGACGGGGACCCAGTACTTC. Protein sequence: CASSIKTGETGTQYF.

The chain employs TRBV11-2 and TRBJ2-5; 10 bases line up with TRBD2. The CDR3 consists of 15 residues. CDR1 is SGHAT, CDR2 FQNNGV, per germline. The V segment lost 8 bases and the J segment 2 bases; nucleotides outside the gene matches: 8. The CDR3 DNA sequence: TGTGCCAGCGGTTCACTAGCGGGGCGGCAAGAGACCCAGTACTTC. It specifies CASGSLAGRQETQYF.

The rearrangement joins TRBV18 to TRBJ1-1, with TRBD1 identical over 7 bases. Germline CDR1 reads KGHSH; CDR2 reads LQKENI. J was trimmed by 1 base and V by 0 bases; bases with no gene match: 2. CDR3 length: 15 residues. The CDR3 nucleotides are TGTGCCAGCTCACCACCGGGACAGTGGAACACTGAAGCTTTCTTT. Amino acid sequence: CASSPPGQWNTEAFF.

This chain joins TRBV5-6 and TRBJ2-3; D gene unclear. Germline assignment: CDR1 SGHDT and CDR2 YYEEEE. This CDR3 contains 11 residues. Trimming took 5 bases from V and 6 from J, leaving 7 bases between them. CDR3 residues: CASSLRDTQYF. The CDR3 DNA reads TGTGCCAGCAGTCTGAGGGATACGCAGTATTTT.

The rearrangement joins TRBV5-4 to TRBJ1-2, with 7 bases identical to TRBD1. J was trimmed by 4 bases and V by 0 bases; bases with no gene match: 0. This CDR3 has 13 residues. The germline V gene has CDR1 SGHNT and CDR2 YYREEE (reference sequence). This chain's CDR3 is CASSLAGGYGYTF. CDR3 sequence (DNA): TGTGCCAGCAGCTTGGCAGGGGGCTATGGCTACACCTTC. Full variable domain (outside the CDR3, taken from reference TRBV5-4 and TRBJ1-2): ETGVTQSPTHLIKTRGQQVTLRCSSQSGHNTVSWYQQALGQGPQFIFQYYREEENGRGNFPPRFSGLQFPNYSSELNVNALELDDSALYLCASSLAGGYGYTFGSGTRLTVV.

J is TRBJ1-6 and V is TRBV2; D might be TRBD1 (6 bases). Trimming removed 6 bases from V and 5 bases from J, with 11 bases in between. Per germline, CDR1 SNHLY and CDR2 FYNNEI. The CDR3 sequence is 14 residues long. CDR3 in DNA: TGTGCCAGCAGGATGGGGGCTCATAATTCACCCCTCCACTTT. Its protein product is CASRMGAHNSPLHF.